The 11 T cell receptor beta chains listed next were all sequenced from one sample in a study of blood T cell repertoires in COVID-19. TCRdb's table, derived via immunoSEQ multiplex PCR, lists solely in-frame clones and lacks some. The sample gives about 190,000 clones, 82% of which show up once; about 5.5% is in the top ten. The specimen was peripheral blood. These receptors were collected from a woman younger than 45 with acute or convalescent COVID-19.

In nucleotides, the CDR3 is TGCAGCGCTGGACAGGGGAACGGTGGCTACACCTTC. Protein product: CSAGQGNGGYTF. The chain employs TRBV29-1 and TRBJ1-2; 9 nucleotides agree with TRBD1. Germline CDR1 SQVTM, CDR2 ANQGSEA. This CDR3 has 12 amino acids. Trimming cost V 7 bases and J 7 bases; bases outside gene matches: 7.

The chain recombines TRBV7-8 with TRBJ2-3, with 11 positions matching TRBD2. V gave up 1 base and J gave up 4 bases; unmatched junction bases: 7. The CDR3 covers 17 residues. CDR1 is SGHVS and CDR2 is FQNEAQ in the germline V gene. Written as DNA, the CDR3 is TGTGCCAGCAGCTTAGGACCCCTAGCGGGAGGCGCAGATACGCAGTATTTT. Translating it yields CASSLGPLAGGADTQYF.

This clone has more than one count but fewer than ten. The chain has TRBV28 and TRBJ1-5; tentatively, D is TRBD1 (5 bases). The V end was cut by 3 bases, the J end by 4 bases, with 10 bases between. The CDR3 contains 14 residues. Germline V lookup: CDR1 MDHEN, CDR2 SYDVKM. DNA of the CDR3: TGTGCCAGCAGTTTTTTCCAGGGAAATCAGCCCCAGCATTTT. It codes for CASSFFQGNQPQHF.

The chain couples TRBV27 to TRBJ2-1; 8 nucleotides align to TRBD2. CDR3 size: 17 residues. From germline, CDR1 is MNHEY and CDR2 SMNVEV (reference sequence). J was trimmed by 0 bases and V by 6 bases; bases with no gene match: 10. The CDR3 is CASSLPRLASSYNEQFF. In DNA form, the CDR3 reads TGTGCCAGCAGCCTCCCCCGACTAGCGAGCTCCTACAATGAGCAGTTCTTC.

The J gene is TRBJ2-7, the V gene TRBV10-3; 9 bases are shared with TRBD2. V lost 4 bases and J lost 0; bases outside the gene matches: 1. CDR1 and CDR2 from the germline V gene are ENHRY and SYGVKD. The CDR3 runs to 14 residues. The CDR3 sequence: CAISGTSDSYEQYF. The CDR3 coding sequence is TGTGCCATCAGTGGGACTAGCGACTCCTACGAGCAGTACTTC.

This clone is a singleton in its sample. This rearrangement joins TRBV5-5 to TRBJ2-1, with a possible D match to TRBD2 (5 bases). CDR1 is SGHKS, CDR2 YYEKEE, per germline (reference sequence). CDR3 length: 18 amino acids. V was trimmed by 2 bases and J by 10 bases, leaving 28 bases between them. CDR3 amino acids: CASSLRLLVRLNLDEQFF. The CDR3, as DNA: TGTGCCAGCAGCTTACGGCTACTAGTCCGATTAAACCTGGACGAGCAGTTCTTC.

This chain uses TRBV13 with TRBJ2-1, with D maybe TRBD2 (6 bases). V was trimmed by 1 base and J by 5 bases, leaving 9 bases between them. Germline V lookup: CDR1 PRHDT, CDR2 FYEKMQ (reference sequence). CDR3 size: 14 residues. In nucleotides, the CDR3 is TGTGCCAGCAGCTTAGTGGCTAGCGACAATGAGCAGTTCTTC. Translated: CASSLVASDNEQFF.

This rearrangement joins TRBV27 to TRBJ2-2; perhaps TRBD1 as D (5 bases). Trimming left V 1 base short and J 6 bases short, with 9 bases between. The CDR3 totals 14 residues. Germline CDR1 MNHEY, CDR2 SMNVEV (reference sequence). Written as DNA, the CDR3 is TGTGCCAGCAGTTTATTTGGCAGGGCCGGGGAGCTGTTTTTT. It specifies CASSLFGRAGELFF.

The chain combines TRBV6-2 or TRBV6-3 with TRBJ2-1; no clear D. CDR3 length: 16 residues. Trimming stripped 2 bases from V and 9 bases from J, with 20 bases between. Germline lookup yields CDR1 MNHEY and CDR2 SVGEGT. The CDR3 loop reads CASSYGSLGLRVEQFF. CDR3 DNA sequence: TGTGCCAGCAGTTACGGTTCACTTGGGCTTAGAGTTGAGCAGTTCTTC.

The V and J genes are TRBV5-4 and TRBJ2-7; D might be TRBD1 (6 bases). V was trimmed by 4 bases and J by 3 bases, leaving 8 bases between them. Germline CDR1 reads SGHNT; CDR2 reads YYREEE (reference sequence). The length of the CDR3 is 12 residues. For the CDR3, the DNA is TGTGCCAGCAGCCAGGACAGCTACGAGCAGTACTTC. Its translation: CASSQDSYEQYF.

V is TRBV10-3 and J is TRBJ1-3; TRBD1 agrees at 7 bases. V lost 0 bases, J lost 7 bases, and 12 bases stayed unmatched. CDR1 and CDR2 from the germline V gene are ENHRY and SYGVKD. This CDR3 has 17 residues. DNA for the CDR3: TGTGCCATCAGTGAGTCCGGGACAGTTTTTGTTTGGAACACCATATATTTT. This encodes CAISESGTVFVWNTIYF.